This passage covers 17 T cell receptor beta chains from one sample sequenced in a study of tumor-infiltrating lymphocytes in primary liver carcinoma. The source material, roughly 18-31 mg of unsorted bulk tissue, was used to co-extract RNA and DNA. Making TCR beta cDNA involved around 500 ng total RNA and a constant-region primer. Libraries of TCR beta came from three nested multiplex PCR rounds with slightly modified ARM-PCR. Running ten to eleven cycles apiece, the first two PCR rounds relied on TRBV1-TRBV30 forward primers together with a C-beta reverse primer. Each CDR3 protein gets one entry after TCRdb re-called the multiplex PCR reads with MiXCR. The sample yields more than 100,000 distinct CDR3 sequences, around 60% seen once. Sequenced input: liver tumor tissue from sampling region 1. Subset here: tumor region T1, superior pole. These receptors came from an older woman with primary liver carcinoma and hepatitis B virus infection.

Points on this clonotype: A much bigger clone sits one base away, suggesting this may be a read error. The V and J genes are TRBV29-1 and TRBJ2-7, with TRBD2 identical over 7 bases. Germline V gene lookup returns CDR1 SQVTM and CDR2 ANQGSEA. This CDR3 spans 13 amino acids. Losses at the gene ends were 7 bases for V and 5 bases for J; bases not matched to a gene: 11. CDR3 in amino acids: CSAEEGGTHEQYF. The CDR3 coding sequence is TGCAGCGCCGAGGAGGGAGGGACCCACGAGCAGTACTTC.

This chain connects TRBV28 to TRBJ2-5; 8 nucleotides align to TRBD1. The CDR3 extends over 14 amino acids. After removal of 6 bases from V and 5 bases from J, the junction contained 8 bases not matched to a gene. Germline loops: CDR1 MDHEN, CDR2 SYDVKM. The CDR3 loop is CASSHDRGWETQYF. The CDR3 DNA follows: TGTGCCAGCAGCCATGACAGGGGATGGGAGACCCAGTACTTC.

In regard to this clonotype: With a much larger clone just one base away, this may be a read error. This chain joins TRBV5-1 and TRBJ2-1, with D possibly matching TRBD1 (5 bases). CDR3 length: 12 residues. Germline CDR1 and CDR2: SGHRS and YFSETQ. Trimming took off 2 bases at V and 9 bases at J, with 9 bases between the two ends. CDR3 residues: CASSFDSGEQFF. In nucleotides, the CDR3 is TGCGCCAGCAGCTTTGACAGTGGTGAGCAGTTCTTC.

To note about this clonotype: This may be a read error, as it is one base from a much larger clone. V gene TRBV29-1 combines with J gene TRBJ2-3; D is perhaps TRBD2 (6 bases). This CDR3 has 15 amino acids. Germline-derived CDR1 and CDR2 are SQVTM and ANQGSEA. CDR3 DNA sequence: TGCAGCGTTTACACCGGGACTGGGAGCACAGATACGCGGTATTTT. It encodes CSVYTGTGSTDTRYF.

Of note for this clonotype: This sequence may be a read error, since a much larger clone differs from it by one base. The CDR3 region has the DNA TGTGTCAGCAGTTACTCATCCAGAAGCACAGATACGCAGTATTTT. It translates to CVSSYSSRSTDTQYF. The V gene is TRBV6-5, the J gene TRBJ2-3, with no clear D. The CDR3 covers 15 residues. Germline V gives CDR1 MNHEY, CDR2 SVGAGI.

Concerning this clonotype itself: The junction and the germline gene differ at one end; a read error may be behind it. The CDR3 DNA reads TGTGCCAGCAGCTCACCTCGGACTGGCGGCAATGAGCAGCTCTTC. This codes for CASSSPRTGGNEQLF. The chain links TRBV11-2 to TRBJ2-1, with D possibly being TRBD2 (5 bases). Germline lookup yields CDR1 SGHAT and CDR2 FQNNGV. The length of the CDR3 is 15 residues.

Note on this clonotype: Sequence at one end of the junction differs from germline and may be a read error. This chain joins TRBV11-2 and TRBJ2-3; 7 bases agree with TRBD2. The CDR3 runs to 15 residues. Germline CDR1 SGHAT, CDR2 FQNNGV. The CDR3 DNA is TGTGCCAGCAGCCTCGGACTAGAACGCACAGATACGCAATATTTT. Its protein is CASSLGLERTDTQYF.

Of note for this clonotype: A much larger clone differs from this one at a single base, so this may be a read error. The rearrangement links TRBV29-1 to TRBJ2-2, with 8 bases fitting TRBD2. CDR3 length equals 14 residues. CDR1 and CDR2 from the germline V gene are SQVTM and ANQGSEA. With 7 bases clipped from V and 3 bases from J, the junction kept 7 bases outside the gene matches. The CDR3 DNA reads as TGCAGCGCCGGGGGGGGACGGTACACCGGGGAGCTGTTTTTT. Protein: CSAGGGRYTGELFF.

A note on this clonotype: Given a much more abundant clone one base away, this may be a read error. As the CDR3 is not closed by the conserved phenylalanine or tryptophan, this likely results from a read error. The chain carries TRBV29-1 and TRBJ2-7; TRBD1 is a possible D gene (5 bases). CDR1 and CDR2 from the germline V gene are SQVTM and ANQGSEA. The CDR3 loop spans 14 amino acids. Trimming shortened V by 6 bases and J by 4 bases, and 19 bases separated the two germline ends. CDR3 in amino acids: CSVQNRGSYYEQYL. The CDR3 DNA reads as TGCAGCGTCCAGAATAGGGGCAGTTATTACGAGCAGTACCTC.

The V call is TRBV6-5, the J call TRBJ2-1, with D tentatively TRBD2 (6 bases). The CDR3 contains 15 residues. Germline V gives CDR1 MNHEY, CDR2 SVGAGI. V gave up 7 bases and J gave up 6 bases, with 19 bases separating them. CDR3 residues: CASMGGAGLVNEQFF. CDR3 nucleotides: TGTGCCAGCATGGGGGGAGCAGGTTTAGTCAATGAGCAGTTCTTC.

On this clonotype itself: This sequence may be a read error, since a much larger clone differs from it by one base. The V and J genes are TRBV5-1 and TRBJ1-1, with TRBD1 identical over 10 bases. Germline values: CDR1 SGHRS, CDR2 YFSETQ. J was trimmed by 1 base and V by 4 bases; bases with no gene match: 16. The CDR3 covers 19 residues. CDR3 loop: CASSTGDRGHLYKNTEAFF. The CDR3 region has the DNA TGCGCCAGCAGCACGGGGGACAGGGGACACCTTTATAAGAACACTGAAGCTTTCTTT.

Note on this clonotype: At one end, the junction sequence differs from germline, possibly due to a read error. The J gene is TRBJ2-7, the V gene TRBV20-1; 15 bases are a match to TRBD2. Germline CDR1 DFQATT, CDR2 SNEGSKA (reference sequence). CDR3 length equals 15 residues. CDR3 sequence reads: CSAKAGTSGRHERYF. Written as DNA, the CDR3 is TGCAGTGCTAAGGCCGGGACTAGCGGGAGGCACGAGCGGTACTTC.

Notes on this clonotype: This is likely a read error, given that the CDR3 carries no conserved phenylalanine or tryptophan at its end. CDR3 coding DNA: TGTGCTAGCAGCTTAGGGGGGACAGGTTACTATGAGCAGTTCATC. This encodes CASSLGGTGYYEQFI. The chain is built from TRBV11-2 and TRBJ2-1, with 8 bases that match TRBD1. Germline CDR1 reads SGHAT; CDR2 reads FQNNGV. CDR3 size: 15 residues.

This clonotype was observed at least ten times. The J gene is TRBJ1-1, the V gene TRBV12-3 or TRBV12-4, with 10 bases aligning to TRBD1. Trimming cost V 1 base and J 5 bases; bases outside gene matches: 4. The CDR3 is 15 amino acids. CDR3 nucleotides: TGTGCCAGCAGTTTAGGGGACAGGGGCCAGACTGAAGCTTTCTTT. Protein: CASSLGDRGQTEAFF.

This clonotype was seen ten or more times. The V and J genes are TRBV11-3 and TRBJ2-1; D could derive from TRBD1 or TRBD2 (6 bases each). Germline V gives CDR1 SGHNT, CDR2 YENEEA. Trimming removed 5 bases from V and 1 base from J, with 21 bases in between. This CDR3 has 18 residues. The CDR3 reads CASSLARQGTRSYNEQFF. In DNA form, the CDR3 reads TGTGCCAGCAGCCTAGCCCGCCAGGGGACTCGATCCTACAATGAGCAGTTCTTC.

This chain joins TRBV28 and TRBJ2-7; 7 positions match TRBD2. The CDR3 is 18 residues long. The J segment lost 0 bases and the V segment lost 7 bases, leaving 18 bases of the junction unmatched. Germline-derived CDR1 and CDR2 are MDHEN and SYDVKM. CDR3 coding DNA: TGTGCCAGCAATGAGAGGGCGGGAGCCCCCCTAAGCTCCTACGAGCAGTACTTC. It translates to CASNERAGAPLSSYEQYF.

CDR3 in DNA: TGTGCCAGCAGCTTTTCCGTAGCGGGCAGGTACCTAGGGACCCAGTACTTC. This gives the protein CASSFSVAGRYLGTQYF. This sequence joins TRBV11-2 and TRBJ2-5; 7 bases are shared with TRBD2. The V gene end was trimmed by 3 bases and the J gene end by 7 bases; junction bases not matched to a gene: 17. Germline CDR1 reads SGHAT; CDR2 reads FQNNGV. The CDR3 contains 17 residues.